This entry concerns a single T cell receptor (beta chain). Libraries were prepared by immunoSEQ multiplex PCR; TCRdb keeps only in-frame clonotypes and omits some of them. Among 35,000 to 45,000 clones listed, roughly 87% were seen once. The sample belongs to a study of T cell changes during pregnancy in multiple sclerosis. Germline lookup yields CDR1 SGHRS and CDR2 YFSETQ. Trimming removed 5 bases from V and 1 base from J, with 8 bases in between. CDR3 length: 13 residues. The genes are TRBV5-1 and TRBJ2-3; TRBD2 is a possible D gene (6 bases). This clonotype was sampled from a female donor with multiple sclerosis, enrolled in a pregnancy study. Sequenced here: CD4+ T cells from peripheral blood mononuclear cells, sampled after pregnancy. CDR3 bases: TGCGCCAGCAGTTCGGGGGGCACAGATACGCAGTATTTT. Its translation: CASSSGGTDTQYF.